This T cell receptor beta chain stems from a study of T cell responses to AZD1222 COVID-19 vaccine. About this clone itself: Different DNA sequences within this sample yield the same CDR3.

TCRdb's table, derived via immunoSEQ multiplex PCR, lists solely in-frame clones and lacks some. Of about 64,000 clones in the sample, around nine tenths are singletons; the top ten hold 6.3%. Germline V CDR1 and CDR2: KGHSH, LQKENI. This CDR3 is 13 amino acids long. V lost 3 bases, J lost 4 bases, and 9 bases lay in between. The chain is built from TRBV18 and TRBJ1-2; D uncertain. This sequence originates from an adult who received the MenACWY meningococcal vaccine as a control. The source material was peripheral blood, sampled 28 days after the second dose of the MenACWY control vaccine. CDR3 in DNA: TGTGCCAGCTCACCCGACGGGATCTATGGCTACACCTTC. The encoded protein is CASSPDGIYGYTF.